A selection of T cell receptor beta chains follows, all from one sample in a study of blood T cell repertoires in COVID-19. The repertoire was sequenced with immunoSEQ multiplex PCR; TCRdb's copy has only in-frame clones and lacks some. This sample carries roughly 190,000 clones, 80% to 90% of them seen once, and the ten largest clones take about an eighth. Sequencing was carried out using peripheral blood. The source is a young man with active or convalescent COVID-19. Both conserved end residues are part of each CDR3. Fields, in order: J gene, clone size, V gene, CDR3 length, D gene, CDR3 DNA, CDR3 protein. The D gene is left open where the match is weak. Clone size is shown for a subset of rows, as once, few, many or a class of expanded clone.

>TRBJ1-2|once|TRBV6-1|16|-
TGTGCCAGCAGTGGTGTAACAGGGTTCCCCAACTATGGCTACACCTTC
CASSGVTGFPNYGYTF
>TRBJ1-6|-|TRBV12-3/TRBV12-4|13|-
TGTGCCAGCAGTTTAGTGCGGGATTCACCCCTCCACTTT
CASSLVRDSPLHF
>TRBJ1-5|-|TRBV28|17|-
TGTGCCAGCAGTTTAGTTCCTGGGCAGGGGCCTAATCAGCCCCAGCATTTT
CASSLVPGQGPNQPQHF
>TRBJ2-3|once|TRBV5-8|18|-
TGTGCCAGCAGCTTGTCCACTCGGGCTAGCGATAGCACAGATACGCAGTATTTT
CASSLSTRASDSTDTQYF
>TRBJ2-7|-|TRBV5-1|15|TRBD1
TGCGCCAGCAGCCGGACAGGGGGCTTTTCCTACGAGCAGTACTTC
CASSRTGGFSYEQYF
>TRBJ1-2|-|TRBV19|14|TRBD1
TGTGCCAGTAGTATAGAGGGGACAGGGGTTGGCTACACCTTC
CASSIEGTGVGYTF
>TRBJ1-2|-|TRBV7-9|15|TRBD1
TGTGCCAGCAGACCTGCCGGGACAGGGGACTATGGCTACACCTTC
CASRPAGTGDYGYTF
>TRBJ1-2|-|TRBV28|15|-
TGTGCCAGCAGAGGGGAGGCAGGGAGGGAGAATGGCTACACCTTC
CASRGEAGRENGYTF
>TRBJ2-2|-|TRBV10-3|17|TRBD2
TGTGCCATCAGGAGGACTAGCGGGAGGACGAACACCGGGGAGCTGTTTTTT
CAIRRTSGRTNTGELFF
>TRBJ1-6|-|TRBV5-6|16|TRBD1
TGTGCCAGCAGCCCTATCGGACAGGGGTATGATTCACCCCTCCACTTT
CASSPIGQGYDSPLHF
>TRBJ2-2|few|TRBV30|17|TRBD2
TGTGCCTGGAGAGAGGGACTAGCGGGGAGGGGGACCGGGGAGCTGTTTTTT
CAWREGLAGRGTGELFF
>TRBJ1-1|-|TRBV4-1|14|TRBD1
TGCGCCAGCAGCCAGACAGGGGGCCCTACTGAAGCTTTCTTT
CASSQTGGPTEAFF
>TRBJ2-7|-|TRBV24-1|15|-
TGTGCCACCAGTGATAGTCGCGAGTTCTCCTACGAGCAGTACTTC
CATSDSREFSYEQYF
>TRBJ2-5|-|TRBV7-2|17|TRBD2
TGTGCCAGCAGCTTACTAACTAGCGGAGCCCGAATGGGTACCCAGTACTTC
CASSLLTSGARMGTQYF
>TRBJ2-2|-|TRBV28|13|TRBD1
TGTGCCATCCGGGACAGGGGGAAAGGGGAGCTGTTTTTT
CAIRDRGKGELFF
>TRBJ2-7|-|TRBV7-8|16|-
TGTGCCAGCAGCGCTGGACAGCCGAGGGCTAGCTACGAGCAGTACTTC
CASSAGQPRASYEQYF
>TRBJ2-3|-|TRBV7-7|15|TRBD2
TGTGCTAGCAGCCCCACTTCAGCGGGAACAGATACGCAGTATTTT
CASSPTSAGTDTQYF
>TRBJ2-7|-|TRBV7-7|17|TRBD2
TGTGCTAGCAGCTTAGCACCCTCCGGGACTAGTTCCTACGAGCAGTACTTC
CASSLAPSGTSSYEQYF
>TRBJ1-2|-|TRBV18|12|-
TGTGCCAGCTCACCACTCCAGGGCGGCTACACCTTC
CASSPLQGGYTF
>TRBJ1-1|-|TRBV19|15|TRBD1
TGTGCCAGTAGGTCCCAGGGGGGTATGAACACTGAAGCTTTCTTT
CASRSQGGMNTEAFF
>TRBJ1-2|-|TRBV7-9|12|-
TGTGCCAGCAGTTCAGGCTATTATGGCTACACCTTC
CASSSGYYGYTF
>TRBJ1-2|-|TRBV9|15|-
TGTGCCAGCAGCGCACCCCTGGACAGAGTATCGGGCTACACCTTC
CASSAPLDRVSGYTF
>TRBJ1-5|-|TRBV11-2|17|TRBD1
TGTGCCAGCAGCACGGCAGGGGGCGCGGGGGGCAATCAGCCCCAGCATTTT
CASSTAGGAGGNQPQHF
>TRBJ1-5|-|TRBV6-5|15|-
TGTGCCAGCAGTCCTGGGGGGGGCAGGGGACAGCCCCAGCATTTT
CASSPGGGRGQPQHF
>TRBJ1-4|-|TRBV7-9|12|-
TGTGCCAGCAGCTCAGTTAATGAAAAACTGTTTTTT
CASSSVNEKLFF
>TRBJ1-2|once|TRBV7-9|15|-
TGTGCCAGCAGCCCCGCCGGCGACAGTCACTATGGCTACACCTTC
CASSPAGDSHYGYTF
>TRBJ1-6|-|TRBV6-5|15|TRBD1
TGTGCCGGGCAACTCTACAGGGGAGGCGATTCACCCCTCCACTTT
CAGQLYRGGDSPLHF
>TRBJ1-6|once|TRBV4-1|17|-
TGCGCCAGCAGCCAAGAGTCGGACACACTTAGAAATTCACCCCTCCACTTT
CASSQESDTLRNSPLHF
>TRBJ2-5|-|TRBV18|18|TRBD2
TGTGCCAGCTCACCACGGACTAGCGGGGGGGCTTCCCAAGAGACCCAGTACTTC
CASSPRTSGGASQETQYF
>TRBJ2-2|-|TRBV30|14|TRBD1
TGTGCCTGGAGCCGCGGGACAGGGACCGGGGAGCTGTTTTTT
CAWSRGTGTGELFF
>TRBJ1-2|once|TRBV4-1|17|-
TGCGCCAGCAGCCAGGTAGCTGAGTCAGGGTCTAACTATGGCTACACCTTC
CASSQVAESGSNYGYTF
>TRBJ1-5|-|TRBV4-1|18|-
TGCGCCAGCAGCCAAGATCAGCTTCTGACAGGAGTTAATCAGCCCCAGCATTTT
CASSQDQLLTGVNQPQHF
>TRBJ1-1|few|TRBV10-3|14|TRBD1
TGTGCCATCAACACACAGGGGAGTGGCACTGAAGCTTTCTTT
CAINTQGSGTEAFF